One T cell receptor (beta chain) is described in this entry. Its cognate antigen is unknown. This sample was taken from a study of T cells after yellow fever vaccination. Study context: Each low-cell-number fraction was prepared by means of SMART-Seq v4 Ultra Low Input. Study-wide results and caveats: Re-detected after boosting: most primary clones, 96% of CD4 and 80% to 90% of CD8. Compared with primary, the secondary response was weaker and peaked at day 5, not 15.

Germline V gene sequence: CDR1 LGHNA, CDR2 YNFKEQ. V shed 0 bases, J shed 5 bases, and the junction held 8 bases outside the gene matches. This CDR3 spans 17 amino acids. As TCR cDNA was made by 5'RACE template switching, a universal primer site and UMIs were added. TCRdb analysed the 5' RACE reads with MiXCR anew, one entry per CDR3 protein. Of about 210,000 distinct CDR3 sequences in the sample, about 3% are singletons; the top ten hold 3.2%. The sequenced sample was CD4+ T cells sorted from PBMCs, obtained 10 days after the yellow fever booster vaccination. The sequence came from a man aged 18-30 years who received the YFV17D yellow fever vaccine. This chain links TRBV4-2 with TRBJ2-3; 10 bases agree with TRBD2. The CDR3 sequence is CASSQDLSGGVVDTQYF. The CDR3 region has the DNA TGTGCCAGCAGCCAAGATCTGAGCGGGGGGGTGGTAGATACGCAGTATTTT.